The clone carrying this T cell receptor (beta chain) showed up just a few times. Amplification of TCR beta CDR3 regions used RNA as the template. When the TCR CDR3 underwent first-round RT-PCR, the HTBI primer set was used. Each CDR3 protein is one row after TCRdb ran MiXCR on the multiplex PCR reads. The data show 450,000 to 650,000 distinct CDR3 sequences, more than 20% seen once. The data were taken from a study of T cells in Graves' hyperthyroidism and ophthalmopathy. In germline, CDR1 is MGHDK, CDR2 SYGVNS. The CDR3 sequence is 18 residues long. V dropped 4 bases and J dropped 0; count of bases not matched to a gene: 7.

The sequence was collected from a man between 18 and 35 years old with Graves' hyperthyroidism. The rearrangement uses TRBV25-1 and TRBJ2-2, with 11 bases identical to TRBD1. What was sequenced was blood. The CDR3 bases are TGTGCCAGCAGTGGACCGGGACAGGGGGTTGCGAACACCGGGGAGCTGTTTTTT. Its protein product is CASSGPGQGVANTGELFF.